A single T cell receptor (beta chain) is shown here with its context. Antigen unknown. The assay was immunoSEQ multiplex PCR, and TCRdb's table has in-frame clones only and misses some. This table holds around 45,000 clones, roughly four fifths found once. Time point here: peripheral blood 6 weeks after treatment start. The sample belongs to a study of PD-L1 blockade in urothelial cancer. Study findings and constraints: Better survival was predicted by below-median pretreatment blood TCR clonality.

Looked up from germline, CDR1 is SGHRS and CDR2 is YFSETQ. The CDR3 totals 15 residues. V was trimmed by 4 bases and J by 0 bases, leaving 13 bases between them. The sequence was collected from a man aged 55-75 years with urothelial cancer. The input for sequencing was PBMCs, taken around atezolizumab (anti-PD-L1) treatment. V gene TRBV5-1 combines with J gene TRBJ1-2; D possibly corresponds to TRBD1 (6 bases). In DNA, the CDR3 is TGCGCCAGCAGCCCCTGGACAGAGACTAACTATGGCTACACCTTC. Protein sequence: CASSPWTETNYGYTF.